The 19 T cell receptor beta chains presented below share a single source sample, sequenced in a study of glioma-infiltrating T cells after dendritic cell vaccination. Data came from immunoSEQ multiplex PCR; TCRdb stores just in-frame clones and leaves some out. The sample has under 100,000 clones, 79% seen once. Sequenced here: blood, sampled before dendritic cell vaccination. These receptors were obtained from a human donor with glioblastoma.

The chain has TRBV30 and TRBJ2-3; 9 nucleotides match TRBD2. The CDR3 totals 19 residues. The germline CDR1 and CDR2 sequences are GTSNPN and SVGIG (reference sequence). V shed 0 bases, J shed 4 bases, and the junction held 17 bases outside the gene matches. In DNA, the CDR3 is TGTGCCTGGAGTGTAGGAATCGGCGGGGGGGCTGGAATCTCAGATACGCAGTATTTT. Translation gives CAWSVGIGGGAGISDTQYF.

The chain has TRBV7-9 and TRBJ1-6; TRBD1 matches 10 bases. The CDR3 has 15 residues. The germline V gene encodes CDR1 SEHNR and CDR2 FQNEAQ (reference sequence). Trimming removed 5 bases from V and 9 bases from J; junction bases left unmatched: 7. Written as DNA, the CDR3 is TGTGCCAGCAGCCGACAGACAGGGGGCATTTCACCCCTCCACTTT. Its translation: CASSRQTGGISPLHF.

The chain combines TRBV19 with TRBJ2-5; 10 nucleotides line up with TRBD2. The CDR3 contains 16 residues. V was pared by 3 bases and J by 1 base, with 5 bases of the junction left unmatched. Germline V gene sequence: CDR1 LNHDA, CDR2 SQIVND (reference sequence). CDR3 protein: CASSIGASGGQETQYF. CDR3 in DNA: TGTGCCAGTAGTATTGGTGCTAGCGGGGGCCAAGAGACCCAGTACTTC.

This chain's CDR3 is CASSLSRSNSPLHF. The CDR3 DNA sequence: TGTGCCAGCAGTCTCTCCAGGTCTAATTCACCCCTCCACTTT. This chain connects TRBV6-5 to TRBJ1-6; D gene ambiguous. Germline CDR1 is MNHEY and CDR2 is SVGAGI. This CDR3 spans 14 amino acids. With 5 bases removed from V and 6 bases from J, the gap between germline ends came to 11 bases.

This chain uses TRBV11-2 with TRBJ2-5; no reliable D call. The germline gives CDR1 SGHAT, CDR2 FQNNGV. V was shortened by 3 bases and J by 3 bases, with 2 bases between the two germline ends. This CDR3 has 11 residues. The CDR3 sequence is CASSFKETQYF. Here the CDR3 DNA reads TGTGCCAGCAGCTTTAAAGAGACCCAGTACTTC.

This chain links TRBV6-6 with TRBJ1-5; perhaps TRBD1 as D (5 bases). From germline, CDR1 is MNHNY and CDR2 SVGAGI (reference sequence). This CDR3 has 15 amino acids. The germline V and J ends were trimmed by 6 bases and 2 bases, with 14 bases remaining between them. In nucleotides, the CDR3 is TGTGCCAGCAGCCAAAGCTTAGGGGGCAATCAGCCCCAGCATTTT. Its translation is CASSQSLGGNQPQHF.

This sequence joins TRBV27 and TRBJ2-1, with D perhaps matching TRBD2 (7 bases). The CDR3 extends over 15 amino acids. V lost 7 bases and J lost 9, with 22 bases in between. Germline CDR1 and CDR2: MNHEY and SMNVEV (reference sequence). CDR3 loop: CASTTGAGAVAEQFF. The CDR3 region has the DNA TGTGCCAGCACCACCGGGGCGGGGGCGGTTGCTGAGCAGTTCTTC.

This chain uses TRBV19 with TRBJ2-7; 9 nucleotides match TRBD2. The CDR3 is 15 residues long. Unmatched junction bases numbered 9, after V lost 3 bases and J lost 6 bases. Germline CDR1 and CDR2: LNHDA and SQIVND (reference sequence). CDR3 bases: TGTGCCAGTAGTATTAGCCCGGGACTAGCAGGCGAGCAGTACTTC. Translated, it gives CASSISPGLAGEQYF.

V usage is TRBV5-1 and J usage is TRBJ2-7, with 13 bases lining up with TRBD2. V trimming: 6 bases; J trimming: 2 bases; junction bases outside the gene matches: 2. From germline, CDR1 is SGHRS and CDR2 YFSETQ. The CDR3 spans 14 residues. The CDR3 DNA is TGCGCCAGCACGGGACTAGCGGGAACCTACGAGCAGTACTTC. Amino acids: CASTGLAGTYEQYF.

The genes are TRBV11-2 and TRBJ1-2; possibly TRBD1 for D (6 bases). V lost 5 bases and J 2 bases, leaving 9 bases between the germline ends. The CDR3 extends over 13 amino acids. Germline CDR1 is SGHAT and CDR2 is FQNNGV. The CDR3 sequence: CASSPTGNYGYTF. CDR3 nucleotides: TGTGCCAGCAGCCCAACAGGGAACTATGGCTACACCTTC.

This sequence joins TRBV7-8 and TRBJ2-7, with 8 bases lining up with TRBD2. Germline-derived CDR1 and CDR2 are SGHVS and FQNEAQ. This CDR3 is 15 amino acids long. V lost 5 bases and J lost 5; bases outside the gene matches: 11. The CDR3 region has the DNA TGTGCCAGCAGCCCGAGGCAGCGGGAGATTAACGAGCAGTACTTC. It translates to CASSPRQREINEQYF.

The chain combines TRBV5-1 with TRBJ2-5; 8 positions match TRBD1. The J segment lost 1 base and the V segment lost 0 bases, leaving 2 bases of the junction unmatched. The CDR3 is 15 amino acids. CDR1 SGHRS and CDR2 YFSETQ come from the germline V gene. CDR3 bases: TGCGCCAGCAGCTTGGGGGGACAGGCCCAAGAGACCCAGTACTTC. Its protein product is CASSLGGQAQETQYF.

The J gene is TRBJ1-2, the V gene TRBV5-1, with a tentative D call TRBD1 (6 bases). The CDR3 runs 18 residues. The V end was cut by 4 bases, the J end by 7 bases, with 29 bases between. Germline V CDR1 and CDR2: SGHRS, YFSETQ. The CDR3 coding sequence is TGCGCCAGCAGCACCTATTACGGCGCTGGGGGCAAAGGCTCTGGCTACACCTTC. This encodes CASSTYYGAGGKGSGYTF.

This clone showed up just once. V usage is TRBV11-2 and J usage is TRBJ2-1; 8 bases are shared with TRBD2. V was pared by 4 bases and J by 0 bases, with 11 bases of the junction left unmatched. Germline CDR1 and CDR2: SGHAT and FQNNGV. This CDR3 has 18 amino acids. CDR3 amino acids: CASSSLAGGGSSYNEQFF. For the CDR3, the DNA is TGTGCCAGCAGCTCCCTAGCGGGCGGGGGAAGCTCCTACAATGAGCAGTTCTTC.

The V gene is TRBV5-1, the J gene TRBJ1-4, with TRBD1 matching over 9 bases. Germline CDR1 and CDR2: SGHRS and YFSETQ. The V and J ends lost 0 bases and 7 bases, in that order; junction bases with no gene match: 4. This CDR3 has 15 amino acids. CDR3 nucleotides: TGCGCCAGCAGCTTGGCGGACAGGGGTGGTGAAAAACTGTTTTTT. It yields the protein CASSLADRGGEKLFF.

Here the CDR3 DNA reads TGTGCCAGCAGTGTTTACAGGGAAAACTATGGCTACACCTTC. Its translation: CASSVYRENYGYTF. The rearrangement links TRBV2 to TRBJ1-2, with D tentatively TRBD1 (6 bases). V shed 4 bases and J shed 2 bases, with 11 bases lying between them. The germline gives CDR1 SNHLY, CDR2 FYNNEI. The CDR3 has 14 residues.

In regard to this clone: The same CDR3 is also encoded by other DNA sequences in this sample. The rearrangement uses TRBV5-1 and TRBJ2-5, with TRBD1 matching over 8 bases. The germline V gene has CDR1 SGHRS and CDR2 YFSETQ. There are 14 residues in the CDR3. The V segment lost 0 bases and the J segment 5 bases; nucleotides outside the gene matches: 3. CDR3 sequence: CASSLGRGRETQYF. In DNA, the CDR3 is TGCGCCAGCAGCTTGGGCAGGGGGCGGGAGACCCAGTACTTC.

The rearrangement joins TRBV19 to TRBJ2-5; 9 nucleotides align to TRBD1. The V gene end was trimmed by 4 bases and the J gene end by 5 bases; junction bases not matched to a gene: 8. CDR3 size: 15 residues. CDR1 is LNHDA and CDR2 is SQIVND in the germline V gene (reference sequence). Written as DNA, the CDR3 is TGTGCCAGTAGTACGGGACAGGGCTGGGGTGAGACCCAGTACTTC. It encodes CASSTGQGWGETQYF. The full variable domain, rest sourced from reference TRBV19 and TRBJ2-5, is DGGITQSPKYLFRKEGQNVTLSCEQNLNHDAMYWYRQDPGQGLRLIYYSQIVNDFQKGDIAEGYSVSREKKESFPLTVTSAQKNPTAFYLCASSTGQGWGETQYFGPGTRLLVL.

V and J are TRBV5-1 and TRBJ2-1; D possibly corresponds to TRBD2 (6 bases). Germline CDR1 SGHRS, CDR2 YFSETQ. V gave up 6 bases and J gave up 5 bases, with 18 bases separating them. This CDR3 comprises 15 residues. CDR3 sequence: CASISFTGANNEQFF. CDR3 DNA: TGCGCCAGCATTTCGTTTACGGGAGCGAACAATGAGCAGTTCTTC.